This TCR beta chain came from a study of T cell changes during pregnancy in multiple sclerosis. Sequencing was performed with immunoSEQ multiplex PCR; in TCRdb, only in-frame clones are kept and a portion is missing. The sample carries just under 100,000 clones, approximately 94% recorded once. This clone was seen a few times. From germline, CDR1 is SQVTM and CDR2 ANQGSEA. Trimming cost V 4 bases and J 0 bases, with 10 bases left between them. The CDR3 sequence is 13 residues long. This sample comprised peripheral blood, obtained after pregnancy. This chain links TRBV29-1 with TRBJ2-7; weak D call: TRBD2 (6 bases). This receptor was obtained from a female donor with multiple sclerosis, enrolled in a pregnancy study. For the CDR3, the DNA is TGCAGCGTTGTTGGGGGGAGCTCCTACGAGCAGTACTTC. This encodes CSVVGGSSYEQYF.